A single sample is the source of the 22 T cell receptor beta chains below, sequenced in a study of PD-1 blockade in mismatch repair-deficient tumors (dated by TCRdb to the late 2010s). Libraries came from the immunoSEQ multiplex PCR assay. TCRdb retrieved this table from immuneACCESS and kept in-frame rearrangements only. Not all clones are present; in checked studies, unresolved V genes account for under half, and no reason is known for the remainder. This sample comprises 30,000 to 45,000 clones, approximately 80% of them detected only once. The ten largest clones capture around 0.98% of the sample. Sequences were derived from PBMCs, sampled roughly nine months after starting pembrolizumab. These receptor sequences come from an adult with mismatch repair-deficient cancer.

The chain recombines TRBV28 with TRBJ2-7; 9 nucleotides agree with TRBD2. The CDR3 consists of 16 residues. Losses at the gene ends were 6 bases for V and 3 bases for J; bases not matched to a gene: 12. From germline, CDR1 is MDHEN and CDR2 SYDVKM. The CDR3 spells CASSGTGGRALYEQYF. For the CDR3, the DNA is TGTGCCAGCAGCGGGACTGGCGGGAGGGCCCTCTACGAGCAGTACTTC.

The V and J genes are TRBV29-1 and TRBJ1-4; tentatively, D is TRBD1 (5 bases). The V gene lost 6 bases and the J gene lost 8 bases, with 19 bases spanning the gap. The CDR3 contains 14 residues. The germline gives CDR1 SQVTM, CDR2 ANQGSEA. The CDR3 loop reads CSVIGGGAGEKLFF. DNA for the CDR3: TGCAGCGTAATTGGGGGAGGGGCCGGGGAAAAACTGTTTTTT.

This chain uses TRBV7-2 with TRBJ1-2; 10 positions match TRBD1. CDR1 and CDR2 (germline): SGHTA, FQGNSA. The CDR3 extends over 16 amino acids. J lost 8 bases, V lost 2 bases, and 11 bases had no gene match. The CDR3: CASSLPPGQGNRGYTF. CDR3 DNA: TGTGCCAGCAGCTTACCCCCGGGACAGGGGAATCGGGGCTACACCTTC.

The V and J genes are TRBV28 and TRBJ2-2; tentative D call: TRBD1 (7 bases). CDR1 and CDR2 (germline): MDHEN, SYDVKM. This CDR3 is built from 20 residues. The V end was cut by 2 bases, the J end by 0 bases, with 22 bases between. CDR3: CASSLPLDPRGVANTGELFF. In DNA, the CDR3 is TGTGCCAGCAGTTTACCCCTTGACCCCAGGGGGGTCGCGAACACCGGGGAGCTGTTTTTT.

This clone came up once. The J gene is TRBJ1-5, the V gene TRBV18, with no clear D. The CDR3 is 15 residues long. Germline CDR1 reads KGHSH; CDR2 reads LQKENI. V lost 3 bases, J lost 2 bases, and 11 bases lay in between. The CDR3 region has the DNA TGTGCCAGCTCACCGGTGAGCGGAGGCAATCAGCCCCAGCATTTT. Protein: CASSPVSGGNQPQHF.

A single count supports this clone. The chain carries TRBV14 and TRBJ2-3; TRBD1 matches 9 bases. Trimming cost V 3 bases and J 6 bases; bases outside gene matches: 1. Germline V gene lookup returns CDR1 SGHDN and CDR2 FVKESK. This CDR3 spans 13 amino acids. CDR3 loop: CASSQGQGDTQYF. The DNA for the CDR3 is TGTGCCAGCAGCCAGGGACAGGGTGATACGCAGTATTTT.

CDR3 DNA: TGTGCCAGCAGTTTATCGGCAGGCTATTACTACGAGCAGTACTTC. It translates to CASSLSAGYYYEQYF. This chain uses TRBV27 with TRBJ2-7; no firm D call. CDR3 length: 15 residues. V was pared by 0 bases and J by 3 bases, with 12 bases between. CDR1 and CDR2 (germline): MNHEY, SMNVEV (reference sequence).

J is TRBJ2-2 and V is TRBV6-5; D ambiguous. CDR3 length: 13 residues. Trimming took 5 bases from V and 2 from J, leaving 6 bases between them. CDR1 MNHEY and CDR2 SVGAGI come from the germline V gene. The CDR3 region is CASSNSNTGELFF. Written as DNA, the CDR3 is TGTGCCAGCAGTAACAGTAACACCGGGGAGCTGTTTTTT.

This chain joins TRBV9 and TRBJ2-1; 8 bases align to TRBD1. Trimming at V came to 2 bases and at J to 0 bases, leaving 1 base not matched to a gene. This CDR3 is built from 15 residues. Germline values: CDR1 SGDLS, CDR2 YYNGEE. The CDR3 loop reads CASSVQGASYNEQFF. Written as DNA, the CDR3 is TGTGCCAGCAGCGTTCAGGGGGCCTCCTACAATGAGCAGTTCTTC.

The chain has TRBV27 and TRBJ1-4; the D gene is possibly TRBD1 (5 bases). The CDR3 is 15 residues long. V lost 9 bases, J lost 0 bases, and 14 bases lay in between. CDR1 is MNHEY, CDR2 SMNVEV, per germline (reference sequence). The CDR3 spells CARNDRAATNEKLFF. CDR3 DNA: TGTGCCAGAAATGACAGAGCCGCAACTAATGAAAAACTGTTTTTT.

The chain is built from TRBV6-1 and TRBJ1-1, with D possibly being TRBD1 (6 bases). V gave up 6 bases and J gave up 0 bases, with 11 bases separating them. Germline values: CDR1 MNHNS, CDR2 SASEGT. This CDR3 has 14 residues. The CDR3 sequence is CASRYGQLNTEAFF. For the CDR3, the DNA is TGTGCCAGCAGGTACGGACAGTTGAACACTGAAGCTTTCTTT.

The J gene is TRBJ2-5, the V gene TRBV5-1, with a possible D match to TRBD1 (6 bases). The germline CDR1 and CDR2 sequences are SGHRS and YFSETQ. This CDR3 has 13 residues. The V end lost 2 bases, the J end lost 2 bases, and 7 bases lay between the germline ends. CDR3 coding DNA: TGCGCCAGCAGCTTCGGACAGCAAGAGACCCAGTACTTC. Its translation is CASSFGQQETQYF.

V is TRBV30 and J is TRBJ2-3; D possibly corresponds to TRBD2 (6 bases). In germline, CDR1 is GTSNPN, CDR2 SVGIG (reference sequence). Trimming left V 2 bases short and J 3 bases short, with 12 bases between. CDR3 length: 14 amino acids. CDR3 protein: CAWSIRRGTDTQYF. CDR3 nucleotides: TGTGCCTGGAGTATCCGGAGGGGAACAGATACGCAGTATTTT. Full variable domain (remainder filled in from reference TRBV30 and TRBJ2-3): SQTIHQWPATLVQPVGSPLSLECTVEGTSNPNLYWYRQAAGRGLQLLFYSVGIGQISSEVPQNLSASRPQDRQFILSSKKLLLSDSGFYLCAWSIRRGTDTQYFGPGTRLTVL.

This clone was seen just once. The rearrangement links TRBV7-9 to TRBJ1-5; perhaps TRBD1 as D (5 bases). Germline V gene lookup returns CDR1 SEHNR and CDR2 FQNEAQ (reference sequence). Trimming took 5 bases from V and 6 from J, leaving 14 bases between them. The CDR3 consists of 14 residues. CDR3 sequence: CASSLTGTTQPQHF. CDR3 nucleotides: TGTGCCAGCAGCCTAACCGGGACTACTCAGCCCCAGCATTTT.

The chain carries TRBV10-1 and TRBJ1-1; possible D gene TRBD1, 6 bases. Germline CDR1 WNHNN, CDR2 SYGVQD (reference sequence). The V end was cut by 4 bases, the J end by 1 base, with 10 bases between. The CDR3 is 14 residues long. CDR3 amino acids: CASSVGTRNTEAFF. Written as DNA, the CDR3 is TGCGCCAGCAGTGTAGGGACACGGAACACTGAAGCTTTCTTT.

V usage is TRBV6-5 and J usage is TRBJ2-3; 9 bases are shared with TRBD1. The CDR3 sequence is 15 residues long. Germline CDR1 reads MNHEY; CDR2 reads SVGAGI. V was pared by 5 bases and J by 2 bases, with 5 bases of the junction left unmatched. This CDR3 is CASSPRDRVTDTQYF. As DNA, the CDR3 is TGTGCCAGCAGTCCCCGGGACAGGGTCACAGATACGCAGTATTTT.

The chain has TRBV11-1 and TRBJ2-7, with TRBD2 matching 8 bases. CDR1 and CDR2 (germline): SGHAT, FQDESV (reference sequence). The CDR3 extends over 14 amino acids. Unmatched junction bases numbered 11, after V lost 8 bases and J lost 5 bases. CDR3 loop: CASAFGGALNEQYF. CDR3 coding DNA: TGTGCCAGCGCCTTCGGGGGGGCGCTAAACGAGCAGTACTTC.

The rearrangement joins TRBV29-1 to TRBJ2-1; 12 nucleotides line up with TRBD2. Germline V gives CDR1 SQVTM, CDR2 ANQGSEA. V lost 7 bases and J lost 6; bases outside the gene matches: 10. CDR3 length: 15 amino acids. CDR3 DNA: TGCAGCGGTGCCTCTAGCGGGAGGGGGGGCAATGAGCAGTTCTTC. Protein product: CSGASSGRGGNEQFF.

The chain couples TRBV9 to TRBJ2-2; perhaps TRBD2 as D (5 bases). There are 15 residues in the CDR3. CDR1 is SGDLS and CDR2 is YYNGEE in the germline V gene. V was clipped by 5 bases and J by 0 bases, with 11 bases between them. The CDR3 reads CASSSGVTNTGELFF. In DNA form, the CDR3 reads TGTGCCAGCAGTTCCGGGGTAACGAACACCGGGGAGCTGTTTTTT.

The chain combines TRBV9 with TRBJ1-4; tentatively, D is TRBD1 (6 bases). CDR3 length equals 16 residues. CDR1 and CDR2 (germline): SGDLS, YYNGEE. V lost 3 bases, J lost 7 bases, and 19 bases lay in between. CDR3 bases: TGTGCCAGCAGCGCCGAGATAGGGCAGGGGCTTGAAAAACTGTTTTTT. Its protein is CASSAEIGQGLEKLFF.

This clone is medium-sized (0.01 to 0.1%). This chain connects TRBV19 to TRBJ2-7; 9 bases match TRBD1. Germline loops: CDR1 LNHDA, CDR2 SQIVND (reference sequence). The trim removed 8 bases at V and 3 bases at J, leaving 11 bases unmatched. The CDR3 contains 15 residues. The CDR3 coding sequence is TGTGCCAGTCGGATCGCGGACAGGGGAGACTACGAGCAGTACTTC. Translated: CASRIADRGDYEQYF.

The V gene is TRBV28, the J gene TRBJ1-4; no clear D gene. Germline V lookup: CDR1 MDHEN, CDR2 SYDVKM. The CDR3 consists of 15 residues. The V end lost 7 bases, the J end lost 7 bases, and 19 bases lay between the germline ends. The CDR3 region has the DNA TGTGCCAGCACCTTAAGTCCCCAGGATCGTGAAAAACTGTTTTTT. Residues: CASTLSPQDREKLFF.